Here is one T cell receptor (beta chain) with its context. CDR1 and CDR2 (germline): SEHNR, FQNEAQ (reference sequence). Trimming removed 0 bases from V and 1 base from J, with 12 bases in between. There are 16 residues in the CDR3. A single record per CDR3 protein comes from TCRdb applying MiXCR to the 5' RACE reads. The sample shows nearly 900,000 distinct CDR3 sequences, roughly an eighth of them seen only once. The data belong to a study of identical twins. These sequences were also reported in another study, on yellow fever vaccine responses in identical twins.

Sequencing was carried out using PBMCs. The rearrangement uses TRBV7-9 and TRBJ1-1; maybe TRBD1 (6 bases). The sequence was obtained from a woman aged 18-29 years in good health. The CDR3, as DNA: TGTGCCAGCAGCTTAGCAGCGGGGGGCCAGAACACTGAAGCTTTCTTT. Its translation: CASSLAAGGQNTEAFF.